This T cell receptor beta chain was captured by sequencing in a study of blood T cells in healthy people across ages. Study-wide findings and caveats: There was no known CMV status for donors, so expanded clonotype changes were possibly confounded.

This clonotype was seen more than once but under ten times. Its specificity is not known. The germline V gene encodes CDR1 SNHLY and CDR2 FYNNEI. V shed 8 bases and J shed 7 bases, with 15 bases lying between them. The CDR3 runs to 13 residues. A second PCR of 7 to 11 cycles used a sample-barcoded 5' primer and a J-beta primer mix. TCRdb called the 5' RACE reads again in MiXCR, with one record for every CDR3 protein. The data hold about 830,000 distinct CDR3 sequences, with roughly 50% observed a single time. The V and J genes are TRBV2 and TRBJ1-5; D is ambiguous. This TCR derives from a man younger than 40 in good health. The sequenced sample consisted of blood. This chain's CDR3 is CASRGGPPQPQHF. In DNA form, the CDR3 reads TGTGCCAGCCGTGGAGGGCCACCCCAGCCCCAGCATTTT.